Shown below are 30 T cell receptor beta chains from a single sample sequenced in a study of blood T cell repertoires in COVID-19 (dated by TCRdb to the early 2020s). Receptor libraries were prepared by the immunoSEQ multiplex PCR assay. The table was pulled from immuneACCESS by TCRdb, which kept in-frame rearrangements only. Such tables lose some clones; where checked, under half of the loss comes from unresolved V genes, and the rest has no known cause. Across this sample there are some 520,000 clones, with roughly nine tenths seen only once. Of the sample, over 0.7% is held by the ten largest clones. The specimen was peripheral blood. The receptors originated from a man younger than 35 with COVID-19, enrolled during active disease.

Only a few counts were recorded for this clone. The chain recombines TRBV11-2 with TRBJ1-1; D perhaps matches TRBD1 (6 bases). V lost 0 bases and J 7 bases, leaving 12 bases between the germline ends. The germline CDR1 and CDR2 sequences are SGHAT and FQNNGV. There are 14 residues in the CDR3. The CDR3 nucleotides read TGTGCCAGCAGCTTAGAAGCCTCAGGGGTTGAAGCTTTCTTT. Translation gives CASSLEASGVEAFF.

J is TRBJ2-3 and V is TRBV5-5; the D gene is possibly TRBD2 (5 bases). CDR3 length: 14 amino acids. The germline V gene has CDR1 SGHKS and CDR2 YYEKEE (reference sequence). Trimming stripped 3 bases from V and 4 bases from J, with 12 bases between. CDR3 sequence (DNA): TGTGCCAGCAGCTATTACCCACTAGCAGATACGCAGTATTTT. This gives the protein CASSYYPLADTQYF.

The CDR3 reads CASSLGQGSIGYTF. As DNA, the CDR3 is TGCGCCAGCAGCTTGGGACAGGGGAGCATTGGCTACACCTTC. The V call is TRBV5-1, the J call TRBJ1-2, with TRBD1 matching over 8 bases. The CDR3 contains 14 residues. The J segment lost 7 bases and the V segment lost 0 bases, leaving 5 bases of the junction unmatched. Germline V gene lookup returns CDR1 SGHRS and CDR2 YFSETQ.

The chain employs TRBV10-2 and TRBJ1-2, with 9 bases identical to TRBD1. Germline trimming cut 2 bases from V and 5 bases from J; bases unmatched to any gene: 6. Germline V lookup: CDR1 WSHSY, CDR2 SAAADI. There are 15 residues in the CDR3. The CDR3 sequence is CASSEGTGRAYGYTF. The CDR3 bases are TGCGCCAGCAGTGAGGGGACAGGGAGGGCGTATGGCTACACCTTC.

This clone came up a few times. The rearrangement joins TRBV9 to TRBJ2-2; D is unresolved. The germline V and J ends were trimmed by 4 bases and 2 bases, with 9 bases remaining between them. Germline values: CDR1 SGDLS, CDR2 YYNGEE. This CDR3 is 14 amino acids long. The CDR3 nucleotides are TGTGCCAGCAGCTTTGGCGGAAACACCGGGGAGCTGTTTTTT. As protein: CASSFGGNTGELFF.

This clone was detected once. The rearrangement uses TRBV7-6 and TRBJ1-5; D may be TRBD1 (5 bases). CDR1 SGHVS and CDR2 FNYEAQ come from the germline V gene. V dropped 5 bases and J dropped 2 bases, with 13 bases sitting between them. This CDR3 region has 15 residues. The CDR3 DNA is TGTGCCAGCAGCCCGTCTGGCAGGGGCAATCAGCCCCAGCATTTT. This translates into CASSPSGRGNQPQHF.

This clone appeared a few times. The chain links TRBV11-3 to TRBJ2-7, with 12 positions matching TRBD2. V lost 3 bases, J lost 5 bases, and 8 bases stayed unmatched. Germline lookup yields CDR1 SGHNT and CDR2 YENEEA. This CDR3 is built from 16 residues. The CDR3 nucleotides read TGTGCCAGCAGCTTGCGGTCTAGCGGGAGGGTCCACGAGCAGTACTTC. Translated, it gives CASSLRSSGRVHEQYF.

The CDR3 region has the DNA TGTGCCAGCAGCTTAGGCTCAGGGAGGCCCACTGGAAACACCATATATTTT. It codes for CASSLGSGRPTGNTIYF. The rearrangement links TRBV7-6 to TRBJ1-3, with a weak D call TRBD1 (5 bases). V was cut by 1 base and J by 2 bases, with 15 bases left in between. This CDR3 region has 17 residues. Germline-derived CDR1 and CDR2 are SGHVS and FNYEAQ. Complete variable domain (other parts from reference TRBV7-6 and TRBJ1-3): GAGVSQSPRYKVTKRGQDVALRCDPISGHVSLYWYRQALGQGPEFLTYFNYEAQQDKSGLPNDRFSAERPEGSISTLTIQRTEQRDSAMYRCASSLGSGRPTGNTIYFGEGSWLTVV.

This clone was seen only once. The chain employs TRBV5-4 and TRBJ2-6, with D hard to call. Germline loops: CDR1 SGHNT, CDR2 YYREEE (reference sequence). V shed 4 bases and J shed 19 bases, with 18 bases lying between them. The CDR3 totals 12 residues. CDR3 residues: CASSPGPGDPTF. Here the CDR3 DNA reads TGTGCCAGCAGCCCAGGCCCTGGCGATCCTACTTTC.

The chain has TRBV11-3 and TRBJ2-2; maybe TRBD1 (6 bases). V lost 1 base, J lost 6 bases, and 15 bases lay in between. The CDR3 is made up of 16 amino acids. The V gene's germline CDR1 is SGHNT and CDR2 YENEEA. CDR3 sequence reads: CASSLGSRTVPGELFF. In nucleotides, the CDR3 is TGTGCCAGCAGCTTAGGGTCCAGGACAGTACCCGGGGAGCTGTTTTTT.

V gene TRBV2 combines with J gene TRBJ2-2, with 8 bases matching TRBD2. CDR3 length equals 14 residues. With 6 bases clipped from V and 6 bases from J, the junction kept 6 bases outside the gene matches. CDR1 SNHLY and CDR2 FYNNEI come from the germline V gene. The CDR3 sequence is CASRTISGAGELFF. CDR3 nucleotides: TGTGCCAGCAGGACGATTAGCGGGGCCGGGGAGCTGTTTTTT.

This chain links TRBV19 with TRBJ1-5; D not certain. There are 14 residues in the CDR3. Germline CDR1 and CDR2: LNHDA and SQIVND (reference sequence). V was pared by 5 bases and J by 3 bases, with 11 bases between. The CDR3 region is CASSFSGINQPQHF. DNA of the CDR3: TGTGCCAGTAGTTTCTCCGGGATCAATCAGCCCCAGCATTTT.

This clone was seen repeatedly, ten times or more. V is TRBV5-4 and J is TRBJ2-2; 9 bases match TRBD2. The CDR3 contains 16 residues. CDR1 is SGHNT, CDR2 YYREEE, per germline (reference sequence). V shed 4 bases, J shed 2 bases, and the junction held 6 bases outside the gene matches. CDR3 loop: CASSRLAGLNTGELFF. DNA of the CDR3: TGTGCCAGCAGCCGGCTAGCGGGGCTCAACACCGGGGAGCTGTTTTTT. The full variable domain, its missing parts supplied by reference TRBV5-4 and TRBJ2-2, is ETGVTQSPTHLIKTRGQQVTLRCSSQSGHNTVSWYQQALGQGPQFIFQYYREEENGRGNFPPRFSGLQFPNYSSELNVNALELDDSALYLCASSRLAGLNTGELFFGEGSRLTVL.

The rearrangement uses TRBV5-1 and TRBJ2-2; D possibly corresponds to TRBD2 (6 bases). Per germline, CDR1 SGHRS and CDR2 YFSETQ. The CDR3 length is 16 residues. Trimming removed 2 bases from V and 0 bases from J, with 11 bases in between. CDR3 residues: CASSFGSGANTGELFF. The CDR3 nucleotides read TGCGCCAGCAGCTTTGGTAGCGGCGCGAACACCGGGGAGCTGTTTTTT.

The chain combines TRBV5-4 with TRBJ2-3, with 8 nucleotides matching TRBD2. Trimming took 5 bases from V and 1 from J; bases not matched to a gene: 6. CDR3 length: 15 amino acids. Germline CDR1 is SGHNT and CDR2 is YYREEE (reference sequence). In DNA form, the CDR3 reads TGTGCCAGCAGGCCCGGGACTAGTCGCACAGATACGCAGTATTTT. Protein product: CASRPGTSRTDTQYF.

The chain employs TRBV9 and TRBJ2-2; 7 nucleotides line up with TRBD1. V lost 0 bases to trimming and J lost 3 bases; unmatched junction nucleotides: 5. Germline assignment: CDR1 SGDLS and CDR2 YYNGEE. This CDR3 spans 16 amino acids. Here the CDR3 reads CASSVGGTAYTGELFF. As DNA, the CDR3 is TGTGCCAGCAGCGTAGGGGGGACAGCCTACACCGGGGAGCTGTTTTTT.

The sample holds one count of this clone. This chain uses TRBV3-1 (or the pseudogene TRBV3-2) with TRBJ1-1; 7 nucleotides agree with TRBD1. The trim removed 2 bases at V and 8 bases at J, leaving 2 bases unmatched. The CDR3 is made up of 12 amino acids. CDR1 LGHDT and CDR2 YNNKEL come from the germline V gene (reference sequence). This CDR3 is CASSQLDREAFF. DNA for the CDR3: TGTGCCAGCAGCCAATTGGACAGGGAAGCTTTCTTT.

V and J are TRBV4-1 and TRBJ2-2, with 9 bases aligning to TRBD2. The CDR3 is 16 amino acids. V trimming: 3 bases; J trimming: 4 bases; junction bases outside the gene matches: 6. CDR1 is MGHRA, CDR2 YSYEKL, per germline. The CDR3 DNA is TGCGCCAGCAGCCACAGAGCGGGAGGAAGCACCGGGGAGCTGTTTTTT. It yields the protein CASSHRAGGSTGELFF.

The rearrangement links TRBV5-1 to TRBJ2-3; unclear D gene. The CDR3 covers 15 residues. V dropped 1 base and J dropped 0 bases, with 9 bases sitting between them. Germline V gives CDR1 SGHRS, CDR2 YFSETQ. DNA for the CDR3: TGCGCCAGCAGCTTGAGTACAGCTAGCACAGATACGCAGTATTTT. The encoded protein is CASSLSTASTDTQYF.

The chain uses TRBV19 and TRBJ2-4, with 7 bases aligning to TRBD2. Unmatched junction bases numbered 4, after V lost 3 bases and J lost 8 bases. The CDR3 is 13 amino acids. The germline gives CDR1 LNHDA, CDR2 SQIVND (reference sequence). The DNA for the CDR3 is TGTGCCAGTAGTATTATACGGGGGGACATTCAGTACTTC. Protein: CASSIIRGDIQYF.

The chain carries TRBV5-1 and TRBJ2-7; D might be TRBD1 (6 bases). In germline, CDR1 is SGHRS, CDR2 YFSETQ. V was shortened by 0 bases and J by 0 bases, with 7 bases between the two germline ends. The CDR3 runs to 14 residues. The CDR3 region has the DNA TGCGCCAGCAGCTTGGGGACAGACTCCTACGAGCAGTACTTC. This encodes CASSLGTDSYEQYF. The entire variable domain, with the rest obtained from reference TRBV5-1 and TRBJ2-7, is as follows: KAGVTQTPRYLIKTRGQQVTLSCSPISGHRSVSWYQQTPGQGLQFLFEYFSETQRNKGNFPGRFSGRQFSNSRSEMNVSTLELGDSALYLCASSLGTDSYEQYFGPGTRLTVT.

The CDR3: CASSLDSGTDTQYF. CDR3 nucleotides: TGTGCCAGCAGCTTAGACAGCGGCACAGATACGCAGTATTTT. The chain uses TRBV11-2 and TRBJ2-3, with D uncertain. CDR3 length: 14 residues. The germline V and J ends were trimmed by 0 bases and 1 base, with 5 bases remaining between them. Germline lookup yields CDR1 SGHAT and CDR2 FQNNGV.

V usage is TRBV7-2 and J usage is TRBJ1-2, with a possible D match to TRBD1 (6 bases). There are 13 residues in the CDR3. The germline V and J ends were trimmed by 5 bases and 6 bases, with 13 bases remaining between them. CDR1 SGHTA and CDR2 FQGNSA come from the germline V gene. CDR3 region: CASSNRDENGYTF. CDR3 sequence (DNA): TGTGCCAGCAGCAACAGGGACGAAAATGGCTACACCTTC.

The genes are TRBV5-6 and TRBJ2-5; 7 bases agree with TRBD2. This CDR3 has 13 amino acids. The V gene's germline CDR1 is SGHDT and CDR2 YYEEEE. Trimming at V came to 5 bases and at J to 4 bases, leaving 5 bases not matched to a gene. For the CDR3, the DNA is TGTGCCAGCAGGATTTCGGGGGGAGAGACCCAGTACTTC. It encodes CASRISGGETQYF.

A remark on this clone: The sample has other DNA sequences that encode this CDR3 too. The V gene is TRBV19, the J gene TRBJ2-7, with 10 bases matching TRBD1. Trimming removed 1 base from V and 3 bases from J; junction bases left unmatched: 0. The length of the CDR3 is 14 residues. The V gene's germline CDR1 is LNHDA and CDR2 SQIVND (reference sequence). This CDR3 is CASSIGDRGYEQYF. CDR3 coding DNA: TGTGCCAGTAGTATAGGGGACAGGGGCTACGAGCAGTACTTC.

V is TRBV11-2 and J is TRBJ2-7, with 15 bases matching TRBD2. The CDR3 runs 17 residues. V dropped 1 base and J dropped 3; count of bases not matched to a gene: 4. Looked up from germline, CDR1 is SGHAT and CDR2 is FQNNGV. Written as DNA, the CDR3 is TGTGCCAGCAGCTTAGCTGGGACTAGCGGGAGGCTCTACGAGCAGTACTTC. Translation gives CASSLAGTSGRLYEQYF. Together with reference TRBV11-2 and TRBJ2-7, the CDR3 gives the full variable domain: EAGVAQSPRYKIIEKRQSVAFWCNPISGHATLYWYQQILGQGPKLLIQFQNNGVVDDSQLPKDRFSAERLKGVDSTLKIQPAKLEDSAVYLCASSLAGTSGRLYEQYFGPGTRLTVT.

J is TRBJ2-3 and V is TRBV5-5, with TRBD2 matching over 11 bases. The CDR3 has 15 amino acids. V shed 5 bases and J 2 bases; nucleotides not matched to a gene: 4. Germline assignment: CDR1 SGHKS and CDR2 YYEKEE (reference sequence). The CDR3 region has the DNA TGTGCCAGCAGTTTAGCGGGGGGGTACACAGATACGCAGTATTTT. It encodes CASSLAGGYTDTQYF.

The chain combines TRBV18 with TRBJ1-6; TRBD1 matches at 7 bases. The J segment lost 7 bases and the V segment lost 3 bases, leaving 0 bases of the junction unmatched. The CDR3 spans 13 residues. Germline V gene sequence: CDR1 KGHSH, CDR2 LQKENI. The CDR3: CASSPGQNSPLHF. The CDR3 nucleotides read TGTGCCAGCTCACCGGGACAGAATTCACCCCTCCACTTT. The full variable domain, rest sourced from reference TRBV18 and TRBJ1-6, is NAGVMQNPRHLVRRRGQEARLRCSPMKGHSHVYWYRQLPEEGLKFMVYLQKENIIDESGMPKERFSAEFPKEGPSILRIQQVVRGDSAAYFCASSPGQNSPLHFGNGTRLTVT.

The chain recombines TRBV6-6 with TRBJ2-5, with 14 nucleotides matching TRBD2. Losses at the gene ends were 2 bases for V and 1 base for J; bases not matched to a gene: 0. Germline assignment: CDR1 MNHNY and CDR2 SVGAGI (reference sequence). The CDR3 covers 16 residues. CDR3 bases: TGTGCCAGCAGTTACGGGACTAGCGGGGGCCAAGAGACCCAGTACTTC. The encoded protein is CASSYGTSGGQETQYF.

This clone appeared a few times. V usage is TRBV27 and J usage is TRBJ1-6; D not certain. This CDR3 is built from 14 residues. Trimming pared 5 bases from V and 9 bases from J, leaving 14 bases between. Germline CDR1 reads MNHEY; CDR2 reads SMNVEV (reference sequence). CDR3 amino acids: CASSIPRPSSPLHF. CDR3 DNA sequence: TGTGCCAGCAGTATCCCCAGGCCAAGTTCACCCCTCCACTTT.